A selection of T cell receptor beta chains follows, all from one sample in a study of cytomegalovirus exposure and HLA in healthy donors. The assay was immunoSEQ multiplex PCR, and TCRdb's table has in-frame clones only and misses some. Of some 120,000 clones listed, about 80% were seen once; the top ten hold 1%. Specimen: PBMCs. These receptors were obtained from a man in his forties in good health and CMV-seronegative. The CDR3 runs from the conserved cysteine through the conserved F or W. Fields, in order: V gene, J gene, CDR3 protein.

V gene: TRBV29-1
J gene: TRBJ2-7
CDR3 protein: CSVTSGNSYEQYF

V gene: TRBV5-1
J gene: TRBJ1-5
CDR3 protein: CASSLGGLGNQPQHF

V gene: TRBV7-2
J gene: TRBJ2-5
CDR3 protein: CASSLERGETQYF

V gene: TRBV5-4
J gene: TRBJ2-1
CDR3 protein: CASSLGVSSYNEQFF

V gene: TRBV2
J gene: TRBJ1-5
CDR3 protein: CASSDFPDINQPQHF

V gene: TRBV7-9
J gene: TRBJ2-7
CDR3 protein: CASSLELSFSDEQYF

V gene: TRBV6-1
J gene: TRBJ2-5
CDR3 protein: CASSGGLKETQYF

V gene: TRBV5-1
J gene: TRBJ2-5
CDR3 protein: CASSLGGTGGQETQYF

V gene: TRBV7-9
J gene: TRBJ2-2
CDR3 protein: CASSQLRQGGTGELFF

V gene: TRBV5-1
J gene: TRBJ2-1
CDR3 protein: CASSLYSGGYEQFF

V gene: TRBV7-9
J gene: TRBJ2-7
CDR3 protein: CASSSGQEAGEQYF

V gene: TRBV28
J gene: TRBJ1-5
CDR3 protein: CASTGGGVRSNQPQHF

V gene: TRBV7-8
J gene: TRBJ1-2
CDR3 protein: CASSQGAVINYGYTF

V gene: TRBV7-9
J gene: TRBJ2-3
CDR3 protein: CASSEYRGGTDTQYF

V gene: TRBV5-1
J gene: TRBJ2-7
CDR3 protein: CASSLLVSGAYEQYF

V gene: TRBV10-2
J gene: TRBJ1-1
CDR3 protein: CASGKGTANTEAFF

V gene: TRBV5-1
J gene: TRBJ2-7
CDR3 protein: CASSSKHGGIYEQYF

V gene: TRBV6-5
J gene: TRBJ2-7
CDR3 protein: CASSYSRAGGYEQYF

V gene: TRBV2
J gene: TRBJ2-3
CDR3 protein: CASSEALSTDTQYF

V gene: TRBV30
J gene: TRBJ2-3
CDR3 protein: CASRGVWGSTDTQYF

V gene: TRBV4-1
J gene: TRBJ2-3
CDR3 protein: CASSQDSGLAGGSHTQYF

V gene: TRBV11-3
J gene: TRBJ2-3
CDR3 protein: CASSPGDRSTDTQYF

V gene: TRBV28
J gene: TRBJ2-7
CDR3 protein: CASSLSMREQYF

V gene: TRBV15
J gene: TRBJ2-3
CDR3 protein: CATSPPSTDTQYF

V gene: TRBV5-1
J gene: TRBJ2-5
CDR3 protein: CASSFSLGGEETQYF

V gene: TRBV4-1
J gene: TRBJ2-7
CDR3 protein: CASSQVPGQKYSYEQYF

V gene: TRBV27
J gene: TRBJ1-5
CDR3 protein: CASRQGANQHKHF

V gene: TRBV4-1
J gene: TRBJ2-7
CDR3 protein: CASSQDRGSEQYF

V gene: TRBV2
J gene: TRBJ2-2
CDR3 protein: CASSEVESTGELFF

V gene: TRBV7-7
J gene: TRBJ2-1
CDR3 protein: CASSLGGDYNEQFF

V gene: TRBV7-9
J gene: TRBJ2-3
CDR3 protein: CASSLGRGTTADTQYF

V gene: TRBV11-2
J gene: TRBJ2-7
CDR3 protein: CASSLGPSGIMSEQYF

V gene: TRBV6-5
J gene: TRBJ1-5
CDR3 protein: CASSPQGSQPQHF

V gene: TRBV13
J gene: TRBJ2-7
CDR3 protein: CASSFTLSNYEQYF

V gene: TRBV28
J gene: TRBJ2-3
CDR3 protein: CASSLDRRGTDTQYF

V gene: TRBV2
J gene: TRBJ1-5
CDR3 protein: CASQQGEINQPQHF

V gene: TRBV2
J gene: TRBJ2-2
CDR3 protein: CASMNTANTGELFF

V gene: TRBV19
J gene: TRBJ2-7
CDR3 protein: CASSRSTGYEQYF

V gene: TRBV5-4
J gene: TRBJ2-3
CDR3 protein: CASSLPSGGTDTQYF

V gene: TRBV7-9
J gene: TRBJ2-5
CDR3 protein: CASSLARGTGETQYF

V gene: TRBV11-2
J gene: TRBJ1-2
CDR3 protein: CASSPRGARPVPF

V gene: TRBV19
J gene: TRBJ1-1
CDR3 protein: CASSIVPGLTNTEAFF

V gene: TRBV28
J gene: TRBJ1-6
CDR3 protein: CASSTGQGDSPLHF

V gene: TRBV6-1
J gene: TRBJ1-1
CDR3 protein: CASIPRAGTNTEAFF

V gene: TRBV5-4
J gene: TRBJ2-4
CDR3 protein: CASSLGPPKQAKNIQYF

V gene: TRBV27
J gene: TRBJ1-2
CDR3 protein: CASSLYRDRNYGYTF

V gene: TRBV21-1
J gene: TRBJ2-7
CDR3 protein: CASSLRDSLPPLFYEQYF

V gene: TRBV6-1
J gene: TRBJ1-2
CDR3 protein: CASSSRGGYTF

V gene: TRBV6-6
J gene: TRBJ2-7
CDR3 protein: CASSSTGVVMNEQYF

V gene: TRBV7-9
J gene: TRBJ2-7
CDR3 protein: CASSLGDRTISEQYF